This TCR beta chain was observed in a study of T cell responses to AZD1222 COVID-19 vaccine. Findings and caveats of the study: The reported proportion of spike-specific TCRs targeting unmutated variant regions was nearly half. Vaccine-associated CD4 TCRs spanned spike, dominant at 160-218 and 743-854. AZD1222 recipients seropositive at baseline numbered only six or seven.

In regard to this clone: Its specificity is unknown.

Clones were read by immunoSEQ multiplex PCR, and TCRdb kept only the in-frame ones, dropping some. The data show 200,000 or so clones, 94% seen once. The CDR3 extends over 15 amino acids. Per the germline V gene, CDR1 is SGHAT and CDR2 is FQNNGV. J lost 7 bases, V lost 4 bases, and 3 bases had no gene match. The specimen comprised peripheral blood, sampled on day 0 of AZD1222 vaccination. The sequence derives from an adult in good health. The chain joins TRBV11-2 to TRBJ1-6, with 11 bases matching TRBD1. CDR3 in DNA: TGTGCCAGCAGCTCCCGGACAGGGGGCAATTCACCCCTCCACTTT. It translates to CASSSRTGGNSPLHF.